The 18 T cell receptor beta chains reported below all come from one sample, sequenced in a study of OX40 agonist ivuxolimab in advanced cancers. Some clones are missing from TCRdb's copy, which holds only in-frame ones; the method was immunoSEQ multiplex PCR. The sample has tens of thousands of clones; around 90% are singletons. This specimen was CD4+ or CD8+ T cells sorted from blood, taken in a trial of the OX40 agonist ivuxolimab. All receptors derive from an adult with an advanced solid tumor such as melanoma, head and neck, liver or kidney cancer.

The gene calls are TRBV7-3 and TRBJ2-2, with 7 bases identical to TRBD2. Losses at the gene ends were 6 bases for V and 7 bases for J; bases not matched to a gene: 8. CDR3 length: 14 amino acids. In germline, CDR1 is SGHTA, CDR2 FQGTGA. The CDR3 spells CASSIGLDGGELFF. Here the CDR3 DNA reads TGTGCCAGCAGTATCGGACTAGACGGCGGGGAGCTGTTTTTT.

CDR3 sequence reads: CASSPEVVNTEAFF. CDR3 in DNA: TGTGCCAGCAGCCCTGAGGTCGTGAACACTGAAGCTTTCTTT. The J gene is TRBJ1-1, the V gene TRBV11-2; no firm D call. Trimming took off 5 bases at V and 0 bases at J, with 10 bases between the two ends. The CDR3 is made up of 14 amino acids. Per germline, CDR1 SGHAT and CDR2 FQNNGV.

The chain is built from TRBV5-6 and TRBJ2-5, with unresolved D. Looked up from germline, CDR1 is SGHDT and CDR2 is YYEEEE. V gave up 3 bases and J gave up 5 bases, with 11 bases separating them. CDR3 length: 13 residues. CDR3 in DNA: TGTGCCAGCAGCTCCGGACGCCGGGAGACCCAGTACTTC. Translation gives CASSSGRRETQYF.

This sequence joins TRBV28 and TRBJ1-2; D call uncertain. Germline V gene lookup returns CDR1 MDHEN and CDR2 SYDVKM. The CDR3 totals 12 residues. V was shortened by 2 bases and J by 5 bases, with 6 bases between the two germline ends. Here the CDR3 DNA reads TGTGCCAGCAGTTTAGACGTTTATGGCTACACCTTC. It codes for CASSLDVYGYTF.

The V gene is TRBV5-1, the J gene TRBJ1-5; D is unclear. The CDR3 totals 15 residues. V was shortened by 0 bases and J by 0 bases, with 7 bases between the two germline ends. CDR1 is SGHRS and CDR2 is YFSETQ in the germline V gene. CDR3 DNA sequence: TGCGCCAGCAGCTTGGACAGTTATAGCAATCAGCCCCAGCATTTT. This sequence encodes CASSLDSYSNQPQHF.

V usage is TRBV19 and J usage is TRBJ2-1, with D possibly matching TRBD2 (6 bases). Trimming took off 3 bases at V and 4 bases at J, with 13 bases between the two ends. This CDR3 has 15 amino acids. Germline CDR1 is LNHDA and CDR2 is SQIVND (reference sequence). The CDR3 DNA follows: TGTGCCAGTAGTATGGACCGGGAGCCATACAATGAGCAGTTCTTC. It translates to CASSMDREPYNEQFF.

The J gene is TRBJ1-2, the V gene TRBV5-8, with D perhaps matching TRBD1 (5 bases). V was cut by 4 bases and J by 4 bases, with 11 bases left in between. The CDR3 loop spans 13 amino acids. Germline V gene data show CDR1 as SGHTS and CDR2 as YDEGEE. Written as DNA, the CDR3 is TGTGCCAGCAGCCCGGGACGGGTCTATGGCTACACCTTC. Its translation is CASSPGRVYGYTF.

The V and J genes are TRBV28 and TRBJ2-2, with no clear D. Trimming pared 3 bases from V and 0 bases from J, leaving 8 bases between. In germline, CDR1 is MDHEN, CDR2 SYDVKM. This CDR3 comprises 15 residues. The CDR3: CASSFARSNTGELFF. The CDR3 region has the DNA TGTGCCAGCAGTTTCGCCAGATCGAACACCGGGGAGCTGTTTTTT.

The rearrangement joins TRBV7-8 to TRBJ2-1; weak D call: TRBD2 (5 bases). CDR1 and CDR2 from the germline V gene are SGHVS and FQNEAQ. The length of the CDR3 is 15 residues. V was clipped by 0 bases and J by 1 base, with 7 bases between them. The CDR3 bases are TGTGCCAGCAGCTTAGCGCGGGTTTCCTACAATGAGCAGTTCTTC. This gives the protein CASSLARVSYNEQFF. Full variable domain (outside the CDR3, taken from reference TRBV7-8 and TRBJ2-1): GAGVSQSPRYKVAKRGQDVALRCDPISGHVSLFWYQQALGQGPEFLTYFQNEAQLDKSGLPSDRFFAERPEGSVSTLKIQRTQQEDSAVYLCASSLARVSYNEQFFGPGTRLTVL.

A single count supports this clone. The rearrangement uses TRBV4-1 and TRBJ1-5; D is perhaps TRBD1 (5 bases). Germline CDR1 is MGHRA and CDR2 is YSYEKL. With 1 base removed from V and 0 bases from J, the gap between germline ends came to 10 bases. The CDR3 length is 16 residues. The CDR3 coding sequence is TGCGCCAGCAGCCAAGTACTGGGGACTAGCAATCAGCCCCAGCATTTT. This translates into CASSQVLGTSNQPQHF.

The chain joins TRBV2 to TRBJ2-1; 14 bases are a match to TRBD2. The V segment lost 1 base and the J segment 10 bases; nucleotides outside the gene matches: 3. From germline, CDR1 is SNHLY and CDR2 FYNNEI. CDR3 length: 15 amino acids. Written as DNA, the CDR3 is TGTGCCAGCAGTGAAGGACTAGCGGGAGGGCAGGAGCAGTTCTTC. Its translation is CASSEGLAGGQEQFF.

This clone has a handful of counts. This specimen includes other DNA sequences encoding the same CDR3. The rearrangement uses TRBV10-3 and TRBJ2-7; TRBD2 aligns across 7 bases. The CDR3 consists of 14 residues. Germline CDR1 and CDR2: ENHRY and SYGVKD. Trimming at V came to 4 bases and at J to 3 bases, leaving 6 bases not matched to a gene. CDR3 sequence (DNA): TGTGCCATCAGTGTGGGCGGGAGTAGCTACGAGCAGTACTTC. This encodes CAISVGGSSYEQYF.

This chain's CDR3 is CATSRAFQTYEQYF. The CDR3 DNA follows: TGTGCCACCAGCAGAGCCTTCCAAACCTACGAGCAGTACTTC. The J gene is TRBJ2-7, the V gene TRBV15; D is unresolved. The CDR3 covers 14 residues. Germline assignment: CDR1 LNHNV and CDR2 YYDKDF (reference sequence). V lost 1 base to trimming and J lost 2 bases, with 9 bases between them. Together with reference TRBV15 and TRBJ2-7, the CDR3 gives the full variable domain: DAMVIQNPRYQVTQFGKPVTLSCSQTLNHNVMYWYQQKSSQAPKLLFHYYDKDFNNEADTPDNFQSRRPNTSFCFLDIRSPGLGDTAMYLCATSRAFQTYEQYFGPGTRLTVT.

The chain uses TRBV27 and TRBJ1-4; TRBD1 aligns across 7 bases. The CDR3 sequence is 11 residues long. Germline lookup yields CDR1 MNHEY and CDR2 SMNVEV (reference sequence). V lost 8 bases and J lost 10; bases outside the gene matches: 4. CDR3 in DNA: TGTGCCAGCGCCGCAGGGGGAAAACTGTTTTTT. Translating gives CASAAGGKLFF. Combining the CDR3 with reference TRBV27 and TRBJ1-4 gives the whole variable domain EAQVTQNPRYLITVTGKKLTVTCSQNMNHEYMSWYRQDPGLGLRQIYYSMNVEVTDKGDVPEGYKVSRKEKRNFPLILESPSPNQTSLYFCASAAGGKLFFGSGTQLSVL.

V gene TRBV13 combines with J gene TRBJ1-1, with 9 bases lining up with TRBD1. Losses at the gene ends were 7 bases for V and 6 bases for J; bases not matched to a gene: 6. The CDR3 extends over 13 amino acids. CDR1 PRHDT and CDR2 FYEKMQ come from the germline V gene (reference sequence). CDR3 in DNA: TGTGCCAGCACCGTCGGGACAGGGTCTGAAGCTTTCTTT. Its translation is CASTVGTGSEAFF.

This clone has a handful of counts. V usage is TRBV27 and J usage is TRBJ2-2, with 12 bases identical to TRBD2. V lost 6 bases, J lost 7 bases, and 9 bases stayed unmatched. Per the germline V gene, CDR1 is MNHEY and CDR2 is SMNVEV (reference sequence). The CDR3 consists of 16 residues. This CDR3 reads CASSQQLAGGLGELFF. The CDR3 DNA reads TGTGCCAGCAGCCAACAACTAGCGGGAGGTCTCGGGGAGCTGTTTTTT.

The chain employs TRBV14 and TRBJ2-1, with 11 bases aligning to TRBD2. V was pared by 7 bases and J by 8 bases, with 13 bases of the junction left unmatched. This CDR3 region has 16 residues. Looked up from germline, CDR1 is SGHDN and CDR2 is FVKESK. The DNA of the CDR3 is TGTGCCAGCATGGGTCCTAGCGGGAGGTCCGGCGATGAGCAGTTCTTC. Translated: CASMGPSGRSGDEQFF.

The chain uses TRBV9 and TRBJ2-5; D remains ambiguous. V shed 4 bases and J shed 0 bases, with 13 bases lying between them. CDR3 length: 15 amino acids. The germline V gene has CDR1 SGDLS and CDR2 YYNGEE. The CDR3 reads CASSPRWHNQETQYF. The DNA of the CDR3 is TGTGCCAGCAGCCCAAGGTGGCACAACCAAGAGACCCAGTACTTC. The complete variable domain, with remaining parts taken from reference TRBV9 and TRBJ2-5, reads DSGVTQTPKHLITATGQRVTLRCSPRSGDLSVYWYQQSLDQGLQFLIQYYNGEERAKGNILERFSAQQFPDLHSELNLSSLELGDSALYFCASSPRWHNQETQYFGPGTRLLVL.